The 29 T cell receptor beta chains below come from one sample, sequenced in a study of blood T cell repertoires in COVID-19. Repertoires were generated with immunoSEQ multiplex PCR, while TCRdb's copy carries only in-frame clones and drops some. The data contain roughly 410,000 clones, over 75% of them singletons. Sequenced input: peripheral blood. The receptors were sampled from a woman aged 40 to 55 with COVID-19, enrolled during active disease.

The CDR3 protein is CASSAHRGEETQYF. The CDR3 DNA is TGTGCCAGCAGTGCCCACAGGGGGGAAGAGACCCAGTACTTC. The chain joins TRBV25-1 to TRBJ2-5; the match to TRBD1 covers 8 bases. Germline values: CDR1 MGHDK, CDR2 SYGVNS. The CDR3 runs 14 residues. Unmatched junction bases numbered 4, after V lost 4 bases and J lost 3 bases.

This clone was seen only once. CDR3 DNA: TGTGCCAGTGCGGACAGGTTTGACGAGCAGTACTTC. Translating it yields CASADRFDEQYF. The chain couples TRBV19 to TRBJ2-7; 7 bases map to TRBD1. This CDR3 spans 12 amino acids. CDR1 LNHDA and CDR2 SQIVND come from the germline V gene (reference sequence). With 8 bases clipped from V and 5 bases from J, the junction kept 6 bases outside the gene matches.

V gene TRBV19 combines with J gene TRBJ1-5, with 10 bases matching TRBD1. With 5 bases clipped from V and 4 bases from J, the junction kept 2 bases outside the gene matches. Germline-derived CDR1 and CDR2 are LNHDA and SQIVND (reference sequence). This CDR3 comprises 14 residues. Here the CDR3 DNA reads TGTGCCAGTAGTGACAGGGGGCATAATCAGCCCCAGCATTTT. It encodes CASSDRGHNQPQHF.

This rearrangement joins TRBV19 to TRBJ1-2, with D uncertain. The germline V gene encodes CDR1 LNHDA and CDR2 SQIVND (reference sequence). Trimming pared 2 bases from V and 6 bases from J, leaving 10 bases between. This CDR3 region has 13 residues. The CDR3 DNA reads TGTGCCAGTAGTATACAAAGAGGGAATGGCTACACCTTC. Protein product: CASSIQRGNGYTF.

This chain joins TRBV6-5 and TRBJ2-1; possible D gene TRBD2, 5 bases. Trimming took off 4 bases at V and 0 bases at J, with 13 bases between the two ends. This CDR3 contains 16 residues. CDR1 and CDR2 from the germline V gene are MNHEY and SVGAGI. The CDR3 nucleotides read TGTGCCAGCAGTTTCCGGACTTTTAGCTCCTACAATGAGCAGTTCTTC. Protein: CASSFRTFSSYNEQFF.

The V call is TRBV28, the J call TRBJ2-3; TRBD1 matches at 10 bases. V trimming: 2 bases; J trimming: 4 bases; junction bases outside the gene matches: 9. The CDR3 covers 17 residues. Germline CDR1 and CDR2: MDHEN and SYDVKM. The CDR3 DNA sequence: TGTGCCAGCAGTTTAGGGCCGGGACAGGGGAGTTCAGATACGCAGTATTTT. Translating gives CASSLGPGQGSSDTQYF.

V gene TRBV27 combines with J gene TRBJ2-7; tentative D call: TRBD2 (5 bases). Germline V lookup: CDR1 MNHEY, CDR2 SMNVEV (reference sequence). CDR3 size: 14 residues. Trimming took off 4 bases at V and 0 bases at J, with 10 bases between the two ends. CDR3 amino acids: CASSSLGSSYEQYF. The CDR3 DNA follows: TGTGCCAGCAGTTCGCTAGGGAGCTCCTACGAGCAGTACTTC.

The chain couples TRBV6-5 to TRBJ1-3; 7 positions match TRBD1. J was trimmed by 5 bases and V by 7 bases; bases with no gene match: 8. The CDR3 spans 14 residues. Germline V lookup: CDR1 MNHEY, CDR2 SVGAGI. The CDR3: CASTTGTVRNTIYF. CDR3 nucleotides: TGTGCCAGCACAACCGGGACAGTTCGAAACACCATATATTTT.

This clone has only one observation. The rearrangement links TRBV5-1 to TRBJ2-3; TRBD1 agrees at 9 bases. The V gene end was trimmed by 2 bases and the J gene end by 2 bases; junction bases not matched to a gene: 3. CDR1 is SGHRS, CDR2 YFSETQ, per germline. The CDR3 totals 15 residues. In nucleotides, the CDR3 is TGCGCCAGCAGCTTAAGACAGGGGGACACAGATACGCAGTATTTT. This gives the protein CASSLRQGDTDTQYF.

CDR3 residues: CASSYPVNYGYTF. In nucleotides, the CDR3 is TGTGCCAGCAGTTACCCAGTTAACTATGGCTACACCTTC. V is TRBV6-2 or TRBV6-3 and J is TRBJ1-2; no clear D gene. The germline V gene has CDR1 MNHEY and CDR2 SVGEGT. V was trimmed by 2 bases and J by 1 base, leaving 5 bases between them. The CDR3 length is 13 residues.

The rearrangement links TRBV5-1 to TRBJ2-3; TRBD2 aligns across 7 bases. The CDR3 spans 17 residues. Germline CDR1 reads SGHRS; CDR2 reads YFSETQ. V was clipped by 0 bases and J by 5 bases; unmatched bases: 12. Written as DNA, the CDR3 is TGCGCCAGCAGCTTGGCGGGAGGAACGACAATCGGAGATACGCAGTATTTT. Translation gives CASSLAGGTTIGDTQYF.

The chain employs TRBV19 and TRBJ1-5, with 11 bases lining up with TRBD1. Unmatched junction bases numbered 13, after V lost 5 bases and J lost 7 bases. The CDR3 spans 17 residues. The germline gives CDR1 LNHDA, CDR2 SQIVND (reference sequence). The CDR3 loop reads CASSSLKGQGVGQPQHF. The CDR3 bases are TGTGCCAGTAGTTCGCTGAAGGGACAGGGGGTAGGGCAGCCCCAGCATTTT.

This chain uses TRBV5-1 with TRBJ1-5; 9 bases match TRBD1. The V segment lost 4 bases and the J segment 6 bases; nucleotides outside the gene matches: 8. Germline V gives CDR1 SGHRS, CDR2 YFSETQ. The CDR3 sequence is 15 residues long. CDR3 coding DNA: TGCGCCAGCAGCCTCGGACAGGGGTCCGGTCAGCCCCAGCATTTT. Amino acid sequence: CASSLGQGSGQPQHF.

This clone was seen more than once but under ten times. The chain combines TRBV20-1 with TRBJ1-2; 7 nucleotides align to TRBD1. This CDR3 is built from 11 residues. The V gene's germline CDR1 is DFQATT and CDR2 SNEGSKA (reference sequence). The trim removed 5 bases at V and 7 bases at J, leaving 4 bases unmatched. Here the CDR3 DNA reads TGCAGTGCTGGCGACAGGGTTGGCTACACCTTC. This sequence encodes CSAGDRVGYTF.

This sequence joins TRBV27 and TRBJ1-1; D is perhaps TRBD1 (6 bases). This CDR3 region has 15 residues. Trimming shortened V by 5 bases and J by 3 bases, and 16 bases separated the two germline ends. Germline V lookup: CDR1 MNHEY, CDR2 SMNVEV (reference sequence). The CDR3 coding sequence is TGTGCCAGCAGTGCCCACAGGGAGGGTTACACTGAAGCTTTCTTT. The encoded protein is CASSAHREGYTEAFF.

This sequence joins TRBV28 and TRBJ1-2, with D possibly TRBD1 on 5 matching bases. Germline CDR1 reads MDHEN; CDR2 reads SYDVKM. This CDR3 is built from 13 residues. V was shortened by 4 bases and J by 8 bases, with 14 bases between the two germline ends. The CDR3 is CASSSSAGRGYTF. As DNA, the CDR3 is TGTGCCAGCAGTTCCTCGGCGGGACGCGGCTACACCTTC.

V is TRBV6-5 and J is TRBJ1-4, with 8 bases aligning to TRBD1. CDR1 and CDR2 (germline): MNHEY, SVGAGI. V shed 6 bases, J shed 8 bases, and the junction held 8 bases outside the gene matches. This CDR3 contains 14 residues. Here the CDR3 reads CASSLGQGKEKLFF. CDR3 sequence (DNA): TGTGCCAGCAGCCTTGGACAGGGCAAGGAAAAACTGTTTTTT.

The genes are TRBV6-1 and TRBJ1-6; D is perhaps TRBD1 (6 bases). With 3 bases removed from V and 11 bases from J, the gap between germline ends came to 11 bases. There are 13 residues in the CDR3. CDR1 MNHNS and CDR2 SASEGT come from the germline V gene. The CDR3, as DNA: TGTGCCAGCAGTGAGGTAGCAGGGGCACCCCTCCACTTT. Its protein is CASSEVAGAPLHF.

V is TRBV28 and J is TRBJ2-7; no firm D call. Germline V CDR1 and CDR2: MDHEN, SYDVKM. Trimming removed 3 bases at V and 3 bases at J, with 12 bases between. This CDR3 is built from 14 residues. The CDR3 nucleotides read TGTGCCAGCAGTTTCGGTCTGAGGAACTACGAGCAGTACTTC. As protein: CASSFGLRNYEQYF.

V gene TRBV6-5 combines with J gene TRBJ2-3; D is possibly TRBD2 (5 bases). CDR1 MNHEY and CDR2 SVGAGI come from the germline V gene. CDR3 length: 14 amino acids. The germline V and J ends were trimmed by 7 bases and 4 bases, with 15 bases remaining between them. CDR3 coding DNA: TGTGCCAGCAATCCAGCGGCGAAATCAGATACGCAGTATTTT. Protein product: CASNPAAKSDTQYF.

V usage is TRBV30 and J usage is TRBJ2-7; a weak D match, TRBD2 (5 bases). In germline, CDR1 is GTSNPN, CDR2 SVGIG (reference sequence). The V end lost 0 bases, the J end lost 4 bases, and 19 bases lay between the germline ends. The CDR3 has 16 amino acids. The chain's CDR3 is CAWSVFLLGLSYEQYF. CDR3 nucleotide sequence: TGTGCCTGGAGTGTATTTCTACTAGGGCTCTCGTACGAGCAGTACTTC.

This clone was picked up one time. The chain links TRBV6-2 or TRBV6-3 to TRBJ2-5; TRBD2 matches 9 bases. CDR1 and CDR2 (germline): MNHEY, SVGEGT. The CDR3 runs to 17 residues. V lost 4 bases and J lost 10; bases outside the gene matches: 19. The CDR3 bases are TGTGCCAGCAGTTCTGTACTAGGGCGGGGGGGAAATGTTCGCCAGTACTTC. It codes for CASSSVLGRGGNVRQYF.

The V gene is TRBV11-2, the J gene TRBJ2-7; D might be TRBD2 (6 bases). The CDR3 consists of 16 residues. Germline V CDR1 and CDR2: SGHAT, FQNNGV. V was trimmed by 5 bases and J by 2 bases, leaving 19 bases between them. The chain's CDR3 is CASSQGGSSGAYEQYF. The CDR3 coding sequence is TGTGCCAGCAGCCAAGGTGGGAGTAGCGGAGCCTACGAGCAGTACTTC.

This clone is a singleton in its sample. The chain is built from TRBV28 and TRBJ1-5; 7 bases are a match to TRBD1. V was clipped by 6 bases and J by 6 bases; unmatched bases: 11. Germline V gives CDR1 MDHEN, CDR2 SYDVKM. The CDR3 is 15 amino acids. The CDR3 loop reads CASSRWTGPGQPQHF. In DNA, the CDR3 is TGTGCCAGCAGCAGGTGGACAGGACCAGGTCAGCCCCAGCATTTT.

V is TRBV27 and J is TRBJ1-5, with TRBD1 matching 8 bases. With V trimmed by 5 bases and J by 5 bases, 5 bases remained unmatched. Germline CDR1 is MNHEY and CDR2 is SMNVEV (reference sequence). This CDR3 spans 14 amino acids. CDR3 sequence (DNA): TGTGCCAGCAGTCCGAGGGACAGGTATCAGCCCCAGCATTTT. The encoded protein is CASSPRDRYQPQHF.

This chain links TRBV9 with TRBJ1-3; D ambiguous. CDR3 length: 15 residues. Per the germline V gene, CDR1 is SGDLS and CDR2 is YYNGEE. V dropped 3 bases and J dropped 3 bases, with 13 bases sitting between them. CDR3 in amino acids: CASSGPGGYGNTIYF. CDR3 nucleotides: TGTGCCAGCAGCGGCCCTGGCGGCTATGGAAACACCATATATTTT.

This chain links TRBV6-5 with TRBJ2-7; maybe TRBD2 (6 bases). V lost 6 bases and J 4 bases, leaving 13 bases between the germline ends. Germline CDR1 and CDR2: MNHEY and SVGAGI. CDR3 length: 13 residues. CDR3 loop: CASSKTSGYEQYF. In nucleotides, the CDR3 is TGTGCCAGCAGCAAGACTAGTGGGTACGAGCAGTACTTC.

CDR3 nucleotide sequence: TGTGCCAGCAGATCTATCCCGGGGAATGGAAACACCATATATTTT. Translating gives CASRSIPGNGNTIYF. The chain uses TRBV11-3 and TRBJ1-3; no firm D call. The CDR3 loop spans 15 amino acids. Between the trimmed V and J ends, which lost 6 bases and 3 bases, there was a span of 15 bases. Germline V gives CDR1 SGHNT, CDR2 YENEEA.

This clone appeared once. Other DNA sequences of this sample code for an identical CDR3. The chain joins TRBV19 to TRBJ1-1; D uncertain. Germline V gene data show CDR1 as LNHDA and CDR2 as SQIVND (reference sequence). CDR3 length: 13 residues. Between the trimmed V and J ends, which lost 1 base and 1 base, there was a span of 4 bases. This chain's CDR3 is CASSIGQNTEAFF. CDR3 sequence (DNA): TGTGCCAGTAGTATAGGGCAGAACACTGAAGCTTTCTTT.